What follows is one TCR beta chain and its context. Antigen unknown. This sample was included in a study of OX40 agonist ivuxolimab in advanced cancers. Study in general: Ivuxolimab was delivered to patients intravenously every 2 weeks at doses spanning 0.01 to 10 mg/kg. Study results and caveats: At doses 0.1 to 3.0 mg/kg, CD4+ and CD8+ clones expanded. On average, a greater number of expanded clones characterised CD8+ T cells relative to CD4+. Certain nonresponding patients likewise had low normalized T-cell clonal expansion.

The method was immunoSEQ multiplex PCR; TCRdb's version includes in-frame clones alone and lacks a portion of them. The data contain about 45,000 clones, under 95% of them seen just once; the ten biggest clones take up about 19%. The germline CDR1 and CDR2 sequences are MNHEY and SMNVEV (reference sequence). The length of the CDR3 is 14 residues. The V end was cut by 6 bases, the J end by 1 base, with 12 bases between. The specimen comprised CD4+ or CD8+ T cells sorted from blood, sampled in a trial of the OX40 agonist ivuxolimab. This sequence originates from an adult with an advanced solid tumor such as melanoma, head and neck, liver or kidney cancer. This chain connects TRBV27 to TRBJ2-5; D perhaps matches TRBD1 (6 bases). In nucleotides, the CDR3 is TGTGCCAGCAGCCTGGACAGTTTCCAAGAGACCCAGTACTTC. Its translation is CASSLDSFQETQYF.